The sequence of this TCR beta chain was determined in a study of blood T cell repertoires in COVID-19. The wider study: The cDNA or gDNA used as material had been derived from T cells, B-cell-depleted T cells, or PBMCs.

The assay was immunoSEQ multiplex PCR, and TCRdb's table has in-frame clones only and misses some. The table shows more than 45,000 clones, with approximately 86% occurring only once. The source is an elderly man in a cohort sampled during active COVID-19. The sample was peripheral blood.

The CDR3: CASSKRQILRTDTQYF. Written as DNA, the CDR3 is TGTGCCAGTAGTAAACGACAGATTCTTCGGACAGATACGCAGTATTTT. The rearrangement joins TRBV19 to TRBJ2-3, with a weak D call TRBD1 (5 bases). The V and J ends lost 4 bases and 3 bases respectively, with 17 bases between them. The CDR3 extends over 16 amino acids. Germline lookup yields CDR1 LNHDA and CDR2 SQIVND (reference sequence).